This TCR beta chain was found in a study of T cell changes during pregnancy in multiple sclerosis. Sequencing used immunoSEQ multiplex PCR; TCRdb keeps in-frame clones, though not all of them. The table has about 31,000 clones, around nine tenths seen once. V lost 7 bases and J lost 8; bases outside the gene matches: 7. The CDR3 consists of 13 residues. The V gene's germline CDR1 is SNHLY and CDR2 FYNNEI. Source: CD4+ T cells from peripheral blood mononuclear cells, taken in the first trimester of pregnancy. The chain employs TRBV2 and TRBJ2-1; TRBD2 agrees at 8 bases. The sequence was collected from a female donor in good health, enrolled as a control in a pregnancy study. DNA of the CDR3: TGTGCCAGCAAAGGACTAGCTTTCGATGAGCAGTTCTTC. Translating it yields CASKGLAFDEQFF. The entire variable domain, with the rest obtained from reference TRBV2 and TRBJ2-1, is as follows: EPEVTQTPSHQVTQMGQEVILRCVPISNHLYFYWYRQILGQKVEFLVSFYNNEISEKSEIFDDQFSVERPDGSNFTLKIRSTKLEDSAMYFCASKGLAFDEQFFGPGTRLTVL.